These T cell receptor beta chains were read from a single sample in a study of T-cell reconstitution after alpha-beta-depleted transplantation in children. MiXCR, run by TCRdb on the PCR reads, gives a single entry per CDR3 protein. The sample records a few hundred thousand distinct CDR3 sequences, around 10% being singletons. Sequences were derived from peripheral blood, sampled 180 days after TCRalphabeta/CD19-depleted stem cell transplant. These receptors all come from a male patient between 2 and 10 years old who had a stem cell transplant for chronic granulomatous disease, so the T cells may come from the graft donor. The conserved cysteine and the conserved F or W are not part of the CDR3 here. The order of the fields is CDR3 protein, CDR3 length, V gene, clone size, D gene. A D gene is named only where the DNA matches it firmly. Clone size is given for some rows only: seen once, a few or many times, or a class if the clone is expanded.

CDR3aa: SAAGTPSYEQY
len: 11
v_gene: TRBV20-1
abundance: many
d_gene: .

CDR3aa: ASSPPGSWEQY
len: 11
v_gene: TRBV18
abundance: few
d_gene: .

CDR3aa: ASSSDFDRDNTEAF
len: 14
v_gene: TRBV5-1
abundance: many
d_gene: TRBD1

CDR3aa: ASSGWVDGELF
len: 11
v_gene: TRBV6-1
abundance: many
d_gene: .

CDR3aa: AGSAPSGGTDTQY
len: 13
v_gene: TRBV27
abundance: .
d_gene: TRBD2

CDR3aa: ASSLAISGQETQY
len: 13
v_gene: TRBV5-1
abundance: many
d_gene: .

CDR3aa: ASSLARQAPRNGYNEQF
len: 17
v_gene: TRBV11-1
abundance: many
d_gene: .

CDR3aa: ASSPGGGYEQY
len: 11
v_gene: TRBV27
abundance: many
d_gene: .

CDR3aa: ASSPDRADTEAF
len: 12
v_gene: TRBV27
abundance: many
d_gene: TRBD1

CDR3aa: AWSPGGNTEAF
len: 11
v_gene: TRBV30
abundance: few
d_gene: .

CDR3aa: SAGTSGLGSTDTQY
len: 14
v_gene: TRBV29-1
abundance: many
d_gene: TRBD2

CDR3aa: ASSLSGGAYNEQF
len: 13
v_gene: TRBV7-3
abundance: many
d_gene: TRBD2

CDR3aa: ASSPNGLAGNTQY
len: 13
v_gene: TRBV3-1
abundance: many
d_gene: TRBD2

CDR3aa: ASSYGRRPSTDTQY
len: 14
v_gene: TRBV6-5
abundance: many
d_gene: .

CDR3aa: ASSFSKNTEAF
len: 11
v_gene: TRBV5-1
abundance: few
d_gene: .

CDR3aa: ASSLRQLTSGRAWY
len: 14
v_gene: TRBV28
abundance: few
d_gene: TRBD2

CDR3aa: ASREGTAYNEQF
len: 12
v_gene: TRBV7-8
abundance: many
d_gene: TRBD1

CDR3aa: ASTRYREDSYNEQF
len: 14
v_gene: TRBV28
abundance: many
d_gene: .

CDR3aa: ASATGAQGNTIY
len: 12
v_gene: TRBV5-1
abundance: many
d_gene: .

CDR3aa: ASSPDWYEQY
len: 10
v_gene: TRBV5-1
abundance: .
d_gene: .

CDR3aa: ASSLGGTGVSEQY
len: 13
v_gene: TRBV28
abundance: many
d_gene: TRBD1

CDR3aa: ASSLGRTGDNGYT
len: 13
v_gene: TRBV12-3/TRBV12-4
abundance: many
d_gene: TRBD1

CDR3aa: ATQRGQGGNEQF
len: 12
v_gene: TRBV6-2/TRBV6-3
abundance: many
d_gene: TRBD1

CDR3aa: ASRPTGTGTLFGSRDEQF
len: 18
v_gene: TRBV6-2/TRBV6-3
abundance: .
d_gene: TRBD1

CDR3aa: ASQSSGGSHNEQF
len: 13
v_gene: TRBV6-2/TRBV6-3
abundance: many
d_gene: TRBD2

CDR3aa: ASSGRDRFNEKLF
len: 13
v_gene: TRBV19
abundance: few
d_gene: .

CDR3aa: ASSLRGLAGRDEQF
len: 14
v_gene: TRBV7-2
abundance: .
d_gene: TRBD2

CDR3aa: ASSLEMTSGNTIY
len: 13
v_gene: TRBV5-1
abundance: many
d_gene: .

CDR3aa: ASSFVAGGPVRETQY
len: 15
v_gene: TRBV7-2
abundance: many
d_gene: TRBD2

CDR3aa: ASSGISPGTREF
len: 12
v_gene: TRBV6-1
abundance: many
d_gene: TRBD2

CDR3aa: ASSQALAGEQF
len: 11
v_gene: TRBV3-1
abundance: many
d_gene: .

CDR3aa: ASSYSRGSVVSNEQF
len: 15
v_gene: TRBV6-2/TRBV6-3
abundance: many
d_gene: .

CDR3aa: SASDSRVLYNSPLH
len: 14
v_gene: TRBV20-1
abundance: many
d_gene: .

CDR3aa: AWSVRVGLAGVASSYEQY
len: 18
v_gene: TRBV30
abundance: many
d_gene: TRBD2

CDR3aa: ASSGAGTVSEKLF
len: 13
v_gene: TRBV4-3
abundance: once
d_gene: .

CDR3aa: SVENTGELF
len: 9
v_gene: TRBV29-1
abundance: many
d_gene: .

CDR3aa: SVDSGAGLEQY
len: 11
v_gene: TRBV29-1
abundance: many
d_gene: .

CDR3aa: ASTLANSAGGFLNEQF
len: 16
v_gene: TRBV3-1
abundance: .
d_gene: TRBD2

CDR3aa: ASSPSSAKNIQY
len: 12
v_gene: TRBV6-1
abundance: many
d_gene: .

CDR3aa: ASSYFHGPTGELF
len: 13
v_gene: TRBV6-5
abundance: many
d_gene: .

CDR3aa: ASTPSGYEQY
len: 10
v_gene: TRBV7-2
abundance: many
d_gene: .